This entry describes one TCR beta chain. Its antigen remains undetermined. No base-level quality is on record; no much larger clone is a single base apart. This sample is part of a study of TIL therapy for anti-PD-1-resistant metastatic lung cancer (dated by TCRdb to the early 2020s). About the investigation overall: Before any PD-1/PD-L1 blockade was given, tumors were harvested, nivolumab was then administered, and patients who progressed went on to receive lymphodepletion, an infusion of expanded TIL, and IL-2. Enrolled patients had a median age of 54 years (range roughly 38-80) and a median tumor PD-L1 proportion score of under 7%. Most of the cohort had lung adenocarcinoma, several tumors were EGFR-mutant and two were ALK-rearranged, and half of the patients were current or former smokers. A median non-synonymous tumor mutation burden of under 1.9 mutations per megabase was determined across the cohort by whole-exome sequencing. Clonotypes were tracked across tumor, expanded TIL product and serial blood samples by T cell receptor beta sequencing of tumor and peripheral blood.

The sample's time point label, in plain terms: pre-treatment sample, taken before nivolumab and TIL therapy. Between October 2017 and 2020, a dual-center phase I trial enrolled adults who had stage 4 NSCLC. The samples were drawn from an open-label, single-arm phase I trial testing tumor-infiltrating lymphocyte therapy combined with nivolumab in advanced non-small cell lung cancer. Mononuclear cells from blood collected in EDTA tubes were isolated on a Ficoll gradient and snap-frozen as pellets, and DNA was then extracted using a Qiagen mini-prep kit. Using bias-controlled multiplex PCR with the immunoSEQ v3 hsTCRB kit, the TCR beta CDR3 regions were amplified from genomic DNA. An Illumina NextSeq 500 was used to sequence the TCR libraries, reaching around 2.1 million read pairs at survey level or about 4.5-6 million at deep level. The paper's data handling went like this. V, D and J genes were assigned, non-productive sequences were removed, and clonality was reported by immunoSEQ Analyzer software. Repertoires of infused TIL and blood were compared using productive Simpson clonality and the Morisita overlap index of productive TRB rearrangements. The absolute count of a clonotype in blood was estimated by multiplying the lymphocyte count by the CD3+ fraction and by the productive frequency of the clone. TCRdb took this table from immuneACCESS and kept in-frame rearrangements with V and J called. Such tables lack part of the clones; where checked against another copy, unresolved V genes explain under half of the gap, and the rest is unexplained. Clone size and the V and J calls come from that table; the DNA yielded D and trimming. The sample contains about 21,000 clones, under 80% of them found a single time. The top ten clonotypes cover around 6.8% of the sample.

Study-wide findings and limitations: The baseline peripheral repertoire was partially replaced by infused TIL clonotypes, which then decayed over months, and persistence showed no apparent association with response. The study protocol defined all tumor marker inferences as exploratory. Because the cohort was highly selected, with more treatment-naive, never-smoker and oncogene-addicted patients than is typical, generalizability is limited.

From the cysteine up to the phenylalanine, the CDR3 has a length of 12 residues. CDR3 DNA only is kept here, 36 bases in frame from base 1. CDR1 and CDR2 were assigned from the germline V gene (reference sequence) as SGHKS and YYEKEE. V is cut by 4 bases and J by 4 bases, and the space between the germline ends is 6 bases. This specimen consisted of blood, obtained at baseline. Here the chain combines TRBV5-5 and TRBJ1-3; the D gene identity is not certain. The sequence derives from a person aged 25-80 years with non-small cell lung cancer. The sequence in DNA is TGTGCCAGCAGCCGAGACGGAAACACCATATATTTT. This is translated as CASSRDGNTIYF.